This T cell receptor (beta chain) was sequenced during a study of low-dose radiotherapy and immunotherapy resistance in tumors. This CDR3 is built from 18 residues. Trimming took 5 bases from V and 1 from J; bases not matched to a gene: 12. Germline V gene sequence: CDR1 SEHNR, CDR2 FQNEAQ (reference sequence). Time point given: after trial treatment. Stated treatment: LDRT plus nivolumab, ipilimumab, low-dose cyclophosphamide and aspirin (RACIN trial). This clonotype was recorded many times. Gene-specific TRAV and TRBV primers were used for first-strand cDNA, covering alpha and beta chains. It was with a constant-region primer and a V-primer adapter that TCRs were amplified over around 18 PCR cycles. TCRdb used MiXCR to reprocess the reads, holding one entry per CDR3 protein. Of roughly 100,000 distinct CDR3 sequences in the sample, less than 25% were seen once.

The sample in question was PBMCs, obtained after low-dose radiotherapy plus immunotherapy. The receptor comes from a female donor with ovarian cancer. The chain joins TRBV7-9 to TRBJ2-1; 9 bases match TRBD2. The CDR3 DNA is TGTGCCAGCAGCGCATGGGGTAGCGGGGGAGTATCCTACAATGAGCAGTTCTTC. Its protein is CASSAWGSGGVSYNEQFF.